The 21 T cell receptor beta chains reported below all come from one sample, sequenced in a study of shared clonotypes between healthy human individuals. Sequenced by immunoSEQ multiplex PCR; TCRdb stores in-frame clones only, minus some. The table records about 2.5 million clones, approximately 90% of them present only once. The sequenced sample consisted of naive CD4+ T cells from PBMCs. Subset denoted: CD45RA+ positively selected. The receptors here all came from a man aged 18 to 29 in good health. Some clones in this sample may be carry-over from other donors' samples.

This clone was observed a single time. The CDR3 bases are TGTGCCAGCAGCACCCTCCGGCCGCGGGGCTACACCTTC. This translates into CASSTLRPRGYTF. This chain joins TRBV5-4 and TRBJ1-2; D is unresolved. Trimming removed 4 bases from V and 8 bases from J, with 15 bases in between. This CDR3 spans 13 amino acids. Germline loops: CDR1 SGHNT, CDR2 YYREEE (reference sequence).

This clone was detected only a few times. A read error may account for a junction end that differs from germline. V usage is TRBV27 and J usage is TRBJ1-4; D uncertain. The germline CDR1 and CDR2 sequences are MNHEY and SMNVEV (reference sequence). The CDR3 length is 11 residues. Written as DNA, the CDR3 is TGCCCGGGAGCAACTAATGAAAAACTGTTTTTT. It yields the protein CPGATNEKLFF.

V usage is TRBV6-1 and J usage is TRBJ2-5, with 7 positions matching TRBD1. This CDR3 has 15 residues. The germline V gene encodes CDR1 MNHNS and CDR2 SASEGT. The junction had 9 bases not matched to a gene; V was cut back by 7 bases and J by 1 base. The CDR3 loop is CASTTDRLLQETQYF. CDR3 DNA: TGTGCCAGCACTACGGACAGGCTCCTCCAAGAGACCCAGTACTTC.

The chain couples TRBV5-8 to TRBJ2-1; 8 nucleotides agree with TRBD2. This CDR3 has 17 residues. Germline V gene sequence: CDR1 SGHTS, CDR2 YDEGEE. The ends lost 0 bases at V and 6 bases at J; junction bases unmatched: 11. In nucleotides, the CDR3 is TGTGCCAGCAGCTTGGTGGTTCCGGGCGGGGGGTTCAATGAGCAGTTCTTC. Encoded protein: CASSLVVPGGGFNEQFF.

This clone was detected once. The chain has TRBV4-2 and TRBJ2-1; D might be TRBD2 (6 bases). CDR3 length: 18 residues. Germline V lookup: CDR1 LGHNA, CDR2 YNFKEQ. V was trimmed by 3 bases and J by 8 bases, leaving 26 bases between them. The CDR3 bases are TGTGCCAGCAGCCACCTCCCCTTAAGGACGGGAGTGGTAGATGAGCAGTTCTTC. Translating it yields CASSHLPLRTGVVDEQFF.

The V call is TRBV29-1, the J call TRBJ2-2; the D gene could be TRBD1 or TRBD2 (5 bases each). The CDR3 loop spans 15 amino acids. Germline V lookup: CDR1 SQVTM, CDR2 ANQGSEA. The V end was cut by 3 bases, the J end by 5 bases, with 16 bases between. The CDR3 DNA reads as TGCAGCGTTGAGGGGGTAGAGGGCTTGACCGGGGAGCTGTTTTTT. It specifies CSVEGVEGLTGELFF.

The rearrangement uses TRBV18 and TRBJ2-2, with a tentative D call TRBD2 (6 bases). Trimming removed 3 bases from V and 5 bases from J, with 16 bases in between. Germline CDR1 is KGHSH and CDR2 is LQKENI. This CDR3 is 16 amino acids long. The CDR3 region is CASSPYPGDSTGELFF. The CDR3, as DNA: TGTGCCAGCTCACCTTACCCGGGAGACAGTACCGGGGAGCTGTTTTTT.

The rearrangement joins TRBV14 to TRBJ1-2; no reliable D call. The V and J ends lost 2 bases and 8 bases respectively, with 15 bases between them. CDR1 SGHDN and CDR2 FVKESK come from the germline V gene. The CDR3 length is 14 residues. CDR3 amino acids: CASSQRLAPFGYTF. DNA for the CDR3: TGTGCCAGCAGCCAACGACTGGCCCCCTTCGGCTACACCTTC.

The rearrangement joins TRBV29-1 to TRBJ2-5; D is undetermined. The CDR3 extends over 11 amino acids. V dropped 0 bases and J dropped 5 bases, with 4 bases sitting between them. The germline gives CDR1 SQVTM, CDR2 ANQGSEA. In DNA form, the CDR3 reads TGCAGCGTTGAAGATGTGGAGACCCAGTACTTC. It encodes CSVEDVETQYF. The variable domain in full, completed from reference TRBV29-1 and TRBJ2-5, reads SAVISQKPSRDICQRGTSLTIQCQVDSQVTMMFWYRQQPGQSLTLIATANQGSEATYESGFVIDKFPISRPNLTFSTLTVSNMSPEDSSIYLCSVEDVETQYFGPGTRLLVL.

The chain recombines TRBV6-1 with TRBJ2-5; perhaps TRBD2 as D (5 bases). Germline V gene lookup returns CDR1 MNHNS and CDR2 SASEGT. This CDR3 comprises 15 residues. The germline V and J ends were trimmed by 8 bases and 7 bases, with 23 bases remaining between them. CDR3 bases: TGTGCCAGCTTGGGAGAGGCGGACCGCGTGGGGACCCAGTACTTC. It specifies CASLGEADRVGTQYF.

This clone was seen more than once but under ten times. The genes are TRBV5-4 and TRBJ1-1; 8 nucleotides line up with TRBD1. Germline-derived CDR1 and CDR2 are SGHNT and YYREEE (reference sequence). After removal of 1 base from V and 8 bases from J, the junction contained 1 base not matched to a gene. The CDR3 is 12 amino acids. The CDR3 region is CASSLRDREAFF. Written as DNA, the CDR3 is TGTGCCAGCAGCTTGCGGGACAGGGAAGCTTTCTTT.

This rearrangement joins TRBV15 to TRBJ2-7; 10 bases are a match to TRBD2. Unmatched junction bases numbered 0, after V lost 0 bases and J lost 1 base. The CDR3 totals 15 residues. Germline V CDR1 and CDR2: LNHNV, YYDKDF (reference sequence). CDR3 sequence: CATSRELAGSYEQYF. For the CDR3, the DNA is TGTGCCACCAGCAGAGAACTAGCGGGATCCTACGAGCAGTACTTC.

For the CDR3, the DNA is TGTGCCATCAGTGGGGGTAGCGGGGGGGAGACCCAGTACTTC. Translating gives CAISGGSGGETQYF. The V gene is TRBV10-3, the J gene TRBJ2-5; 10 bases line up with TRBD2. In germline, CDR1 is ENHRY, CDR2 SYGVKD. The CDR3 runs 14 residues. V lost 4 bases, J lost 5 bases, and 4 bases stayed unmatched.

V is TRBV5-1 and J is TRBJ2-1, with D hard to call. The CDR3 contains 14 residues. Germline V CDR1 and CDR2: SGHRS, YFSETQ. Trimming took 1 base from V and 4 from J, leaving 9 bases between them. CDR3 DNA: TGCGCCAGCAGCTTGTATCCAGCTTACAATGAGCAGTTCTTC. Translating it yields CASSLYPAYNEQFF.

The chain has TRBV29-1 and TRBJ2-3, with D uncertain. Germline CDR1 reads SQVTM; CDR2 reads ANQGSEA. V was clipped by 1 base and J by 1 base, with 15 bases between them. This CDR3 is 16 amino acids long. In DNA form, the CDR3 reads TGCAGCGTTGAAGCCGCGGCGACGGCCCGCACAGATACGCAGTATTTT. Its protein is CSVEAAATARTDTQYF.

V usage is TRBV11-2 and J usage is TRBJ2-7; TRBD2 aligns across 8 bases. V shed 3 bases, J shed 2 bases, and the junction held 6 bases outside the gene matches. The length of the CDR3 is 15 residues. Germline CDR1 SGHAT, CDR2 FQNNGV. In DNA form, the CDR3 reads TGTGCCAGCAGCTTTTCCGGGACTAGGGCCTACGAGCAGTACTTC. Residues: CASSFSGTRAYEQYF. Looking up the rest from reference TRBV11-2 and TRBJ2-7 gives the full variable domain: EAGVAQSPRYKIIEKRQSVAFWCNPISGHATLYWYQQILGQGPKLLIQFQNNGVVDDSQLPKDRFSAERLKGVDSTLKIQPAKLEDSAVYLCASSFSGTRAYEQYFGPGTRLTVT.

The chain uses TRBV6-5 and TRBJ2-7; 8 bases align to TRBD1. The V gene end was trimmed by 6 bases and the J gene end by 0 bases; junction bases not matched to a gene: 7. The CDR3 totals 15 residues. The germline gives CDR1 MNHEY, CDR2 SVGAGI. CDR3 sequence: CASRGAGTGSYEQYF. The CDR3 DNA sequence: TGTGCCAGCAGGGGCGCCGGGACAGGCTCCTACGAGCAGTACTTC.

This clone was counted between two and nine times. This specimen includes other DNA sequences encoding the same CDR3. The gene calls are TRBV6-5 and TRBJ2-7; TRBD1 matches at 10 bases. Germline V gene lookup returns CDR1 MNHEY and CDR2 SVGAGI. V gave up 1 base and J gave up 2 bases; unmatched junction bases: 2. The CDR3 contains 15 residues. The DNA for the CDR3 is TGTGCCAGCAGTTACTTAGACAGGGGGCCCTACGAGCAGTACTTC. It encodes CASSYLDRGPYEQYF.

The CDR3 coding sequence is TGTGCCTGGCAAGGAGTCACAGATACGCAGTATTTT. Its protein is CAWQGVTDTQYF. V usage is TRBV30 and J usage is TRBJ2-3, with unresolved D. This CDR3 region has 12 residues. Germline V lookup: CDR1 GTSNPN, CDR2 SVGIG (reference sequence). V was cut by 5 bases and J by 2 bases, with 8 bases left in between.

The V gene is TRBV9, the J gene TRBJ1-2, with 7 bases lining up with TRBD1. The CDR3 spans 15 residues. J was trimmed by 5 bases and V by 3 bases; bases with no gene match: 10. Germline V lookup: CDR1 SGDLS, CDR2 YYNGEE. In nucleotides, the CDR3 is TGTGCCAGCAGCGAGACCCGGGACAGTTCTTATGGCTACACCTTC. This gives the protein CASSETRDSSYGYTF.

The chain joins TRBV2 to TRBJ2-3, with D possibly TRBD2 on 6 matching bases. Trimming cost V 4 bases and J 1 base, with 12 bases left between them. Germline CDR1 SNHLY, CDR2 FYNNEI. The CDR3 totals 15 residues. CDR3 in DNA: TGTGCCAGCAGTGGGGGGGATTCAGGCACAGATACGCAGTATTTT. This translates into CASSGGDSGTDTQYF.